The sequence of this T cell receptor beta chain was determined in a study of blood T cell repertoires in COVID-19. Study-level information: From T cells, B-cell-depleted T cells, or PBMCs came the material, which was cDNA or gDNA.

Under the authors' procedure: Reference gene primer amplification yielded estimated nucleated cell counts. Clones were sequenced by immunoSEQ multiplex PCR, and TCRdb holds only the in-frame ones, with some missing. The DNA was the basis for D and trimming; V, J and clone size are from that table. The table has more than 85,000 clones, about nine tenths seen once. CDR3 length equals 16 residues. Looked up from germline, CDR1 is SGHVS and CDR2 is FQNEAQ. Trimming took off 5 bases at V and 0 bases at J, with 13 bases between the two ends. Seattle researchers signed up patients amid active infection and tracked them longitudinally.

The genes are TRBV7-8 and TRBJ1-4; a weak D match, TRBD1 (6 bases). This clonotype was obtained from a woman aged 50 to 60 with COVID-19, enrolled during active disease. The specimen was peripheral blood. In nucleotides, the CDR3 is TGTGCCAGCAGCCAAGTGCGGGGGCCAACTAATGAAAAACTGTTTTTT. Its protein is CASSQVRGPTNEKLFF.